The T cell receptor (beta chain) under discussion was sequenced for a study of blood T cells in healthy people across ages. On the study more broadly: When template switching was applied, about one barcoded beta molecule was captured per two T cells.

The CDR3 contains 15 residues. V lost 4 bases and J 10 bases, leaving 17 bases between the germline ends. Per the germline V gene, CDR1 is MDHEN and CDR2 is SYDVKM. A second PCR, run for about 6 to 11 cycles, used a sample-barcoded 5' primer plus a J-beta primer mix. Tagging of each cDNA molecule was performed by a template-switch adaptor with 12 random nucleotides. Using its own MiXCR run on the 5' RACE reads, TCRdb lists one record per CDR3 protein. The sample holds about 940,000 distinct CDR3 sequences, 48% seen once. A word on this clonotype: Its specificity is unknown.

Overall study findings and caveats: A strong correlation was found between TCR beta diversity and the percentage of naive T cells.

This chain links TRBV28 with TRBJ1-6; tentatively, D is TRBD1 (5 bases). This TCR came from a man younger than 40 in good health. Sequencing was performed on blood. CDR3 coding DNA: TGTGCCAGCAGTTCCGGACAAGTTGTGGGGTCACCCCTCCACTTT. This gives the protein CASSSGQVVGSPLHF.